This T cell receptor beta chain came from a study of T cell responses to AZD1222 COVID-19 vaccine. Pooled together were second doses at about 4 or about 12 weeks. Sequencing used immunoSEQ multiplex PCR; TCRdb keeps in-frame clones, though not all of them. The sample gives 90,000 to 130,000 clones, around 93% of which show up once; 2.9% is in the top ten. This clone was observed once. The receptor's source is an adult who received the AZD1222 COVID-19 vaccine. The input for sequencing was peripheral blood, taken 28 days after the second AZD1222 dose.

CDR3 region: CASSKTPERGFWGYTEAFF. The DNA for the CDR3 is TGTGCCAGCAGTAAGACCCCGGAACGCGGTTTCTGGGGGTACACTGAAGCTTTCTTT. The gene calls are TRBV6-2 or TRBV6-3 and TRBJ1-1, with a tentative D call TRBD1 (5 bases). V shed 5 bases and J shed 3 bases, with 28 bases lying between them. The CDR3 runs 19 residues. Germline V gives CDR1 MNHEY, CDR2 SVGEGT.